The 18 T cell receptor beta chains below were found in one sample sequenced in a study of blood T cell repertoires in COVID-19. Clones were sequenced by immunoSEQ multiplex PCR, and TCRdb holds only the in-frame ones, with some missing. Here the sample spans roughly 150,000 clones, around 85% being singletons. The specimen was PBMCs or T cells enriched from blood (not recorded which). The origin of the receptors is a woman in her thirties or forties who had recovered from COVID-19.

This clone was counted between two and nine times. CDR3 region: CASRNGQDSTGGFGYTF. In DNA, the CDR3 is TGCGCCAGCAGGAATGGACAGGACTCGACCGGTGGTTTTGGCTACACCTTC. The V gene is TRBV5-1, the J gene TRBJ1-2; 7 nucleotides agree with TRBD1. The CDR3 is 17 amino acids. With V trimmed by 5 bases and J by 7 bases, 20 bases remained unmatched. The germline CDR1 and CDR2 sequences are SGHRS and YFSETQ.

V and J are TRBV27 and TRBJ1-4, with 9 positions matching TRBD1. The CDR3 totals 16 residues. V shed 5 bases and J 7 bases; nucleotides not matched to a gene: 11. Germline loops: CDR1 MNHEY, CDR2 SMNVEV (reference sequence). This CDR3 reads CASSAPTGGAAEKLFF. The DNA of the CDR3 is TGTGCCAGCAGTGCCCCTACAGGGGGCGCGGCTGAAAAACTGTTTTTT.

This chain uses TRBV2 with TRBJ2-5, with a tentative D call TRBD1 (7 bases). Germline V lookup: CDR1 SNHLY, CDR2 FYNNEI. Deletions cut 4 bases from V and 5 bases from J, with 14 bases between. The CDR3 loop spans 14 amino acids. The chain's CDR3 is CASSVVAGGETQYF. For the CDR3, the DNA is TGTGCCAGCAGTGTTGTAGCAGGGGGGGAGACCCAGTACTTC.

This chain links TRBV25-1 with TRBJ1-1, with TRBD1 identical over 9 bases. The junction had 9 bases not matched to a gene; V was cut back by 4 bases and J by 3 bases. The CDR3 has 16 residues. Germline CDR1 is MGHDK and CDR2 is SYGVNS. CDR3 coding DNA: TGTGCCAGCAGTGCACACAGGGGGCAGGATGACACTGAAGCTTTCTTT. As protein: CASSAHRGQDDTEAFF. The full variable domain, rest sourced from reference TRBV25-1 and TRBJ1-1, is EADIYQTPRYLVIGTGKKITLECSQTMGHDKMYWYQQDPGMELHLIHYSYGVNSTEKGDLSSESTVSRIRTEHFPLTLESARPSHTSQYLCASSAHRGQDDTEAFFGQGTRLTVV.

The chain employs TRBV19 and TRBJ1-3; D uncertain. The CDR3 runs 13 residues. V dropped 5 bases and J dropped 0 bases, with 5 bases sitting between them. CDR1 and CDR2 from the germline V gene are LNHDA and SQIVND (reference sequence). The CDR3: CASSPSSGNTIYF. CDR3 nucleotides: TGTGCCAGTAGTCCCTCCTCTGGAAACACCATATATTTT.

This clone appeared a single time. The rearrangement uses TRBV19 and TRBJ1-6; D is unclear. The length of the CDR3 is 15 residues. Germline CDR1 and CDR2: LNHDA and SQIVND (reference sequence). V lost 3 bases and J lost 7, with 13 bases in between. DNA for the CDR3: TGTGCCAGTAGTATGACACAGCTTGAGAATTCACCCCTCCACTTT. Its translation: CASSMTQLENSPLHF.

This chain uses TRBV5-1 with TRBJ2-1; 8 bases fit TRBD2. The V segment lost 6 bases and the J segment 4 bases; nucleotides outside the gene matches: 6. This CDR3 has 14 amino acids. The germline V gene encodes CDR1 SGHRS and CDR2 YFSETQ. CDR3 in amino acids: CASNQRGHYNEQFF. The CDR3, as DNA: TGCGCCAGCAATCAGCGGGGGCATTACAATGAGCAGTTCTTC.

The chain links TRBV7-2 to TRBJ2-2; 7 bases are a match to TRBD2. Per the germline V gene, CDR1 is SGHTA and CDR2 is FQGNSA. This CDR3 has 17 amino acids. V lost 0 bases, J lost 8 bases, and 12 bases stayed unmatched. CDR3 coding DNA: TGTGCCAGCAGCTTAGCGCCAAGTCTAGCGGTGGGTGGGGAGCTGTTTTTT. It is translated as CASSLAPSLAVGGELFF.

The gene calls are TRBV18 and TRBJ1-1, with D perhaps matching TRBD1 (6 bases). Trimming took 5 bases from V and 0 from J, leaving 13 bases between them. Germline lookup yields CDR1 KGHSH and CDR2 LQKENI. The CDR3 contains 15 residues. The CDR3 protein is CASSSRTDLNTEAFF. CDR3 nucleotides: TGTGCCAGCTCATCGAGGACAGACTTGAACACTGAAGCTTTCTTT.

The chain couples TRBV28 to TRBJ1-2; a weak D match, TRBD1 (5 bases). Germline V gene data show CDR1 as MDHEN and CDR2 as SYDVKM. V shed 2 bases and J shed 8 bases, with 9 bases lying between them. CDR3 length: 12 residues. CDR3 nucleotide sequence: TGTGCCAGCAGTTTACAGGGTGGCGGCTACACCTTC. Translation gives CASSLQGGGYTF.

The chain combines TRBV4-2 with TRBJ2-4; 16 positions agree with TRBD2. CDR3 length equals 21 residues. CDR1 and CDR2 from the germline V gene are LGHNA and YNFKEQ. The V and J ends lost 0 bases and 7 bases, in that order; junction bases with no gene match: 15. The CDR3, as DNA: TGTGCCAGCAGCCAAGATCTTTCACCGGGACTAGCGGGAGGGCTTAGGAACATTCAGTACTTC. Translated, it gives CASSQDLSPGLAGGLRNIQYF.

This rearrangement joins TRBV2 to TRBJ2-5; TRBD2 is a possible D gene (5 bases). The germline V gene encodes CDR1 SNHLY and CDR2 FYNNEI. V was clipped by 3 bases and J by 1 base, with 12 bases between them. The CDR3 is 15 amino acids. CDR3 amino acids: CASSEERNLQETQYF. Written as DNA, the CDR3 is TGTGCCAGCAGTGAGGAGCGGAACCTCCAAGAGACCCAGTACTTC.

The V call is TRBV29-1, the J call TRBJ2-1; the match to TRBD2 covers 8 bases. This CDR3 is built from 13 residues. V shed 6 bases, J shed 7 bases, and the junction held 8 bases outside the gene matches. Germline V gene lookup returns CDR1 SQVTM and CDR2 ANQGSEA. CDR3 loop: CSVPAGAGNEQFF. The CDR3 DNA reads as TGCAGCGTCCCAGCGGGAGCAGGTAATGAGCAGTTCTTC.

This clone was seen many times. The chain links TRBV5-8 to TRBJ2-7; the match to TRBD1 covers 8 bases. The CDR3 has 16 amino acids. The V gene's germline CDR1 is SGHTS and CDR2 YDEGEE. With V trimmed by 4 bases and J by 1 base, 10 bases remained unmatched. CDR3 residues: CASSPSIDRGSYEQYF. The DNA for the CDR3 is TGTGCCAGCAGCCCCTCGATCGACAGGGGATCCTACGAGCAGTACTTC.

This clone was recorded a few times. The chain is built from TRBV14 and TRBJ1-2, with D perhaps TRBD1 (6 bases). V lost 4 bases to trimming and J lost 4 bases, with 10 bases between them. This CDR3 spans 13 amino acids. Germline V lookup: CDR1 SGHDN, CDR2 FVKESK. CDR3 sequence: CASSPTGPYGYTF. The CDR3 DNA sequence: TGTGCCAGCAGCCCGACAGGCCCCTATGGCTACACCTTC.

V is TRBV30 and J is TRBJ1-5; 10 bases map to TRBD1. CDR3 length: 13 residues. V lost 6 bases and J lost 6; bases outside the gene matches: 5. The germline V gene encodes CDR1 GTSNPN and CDR2 SVGIG (reference sequence). This chain's CDR3 is CACARDRGQPQHF. CDR3 coding DNA: TGTGCCTGCGCCCGGGACAGGGGTCAGCCCCAGCATTTT.

The V and J genes are TRBV2 and TRBJ2-1; 11 bases map to TRBD2. This CDR3 region has 14 residues. With 8 bases clipped from V and 9 bases from J, the junction kept 9 bases outside the gene matches. In germline, CDR1 is SNHLY, CDR2 FYNNEI. The CDR3 nucleotides read TGTGCCAGCGGGGTAGCGGGAGGGCCGGGTGAGCAGTTCTTC. This encodes CASGVAGGPGEQFF.

The V gene is TRBV5-4, the J gene TRBJ1-1; D gene uncertain. The CDR3 sequence is 13 residues long. Germline assignment: CDR1 SGHNT and CDR2 YYREEE (reference sequence). V was clipped by 3 bases and J by 1 base, with 7 bases between them. The CDR3 region has the DNA TGTGCCAGCAGCTCGGGAAAGAACACTGAAGCTTTCTTT. It translates to CASSSGKNTEAFF.